A single sample gave rise to the 21 T cell receptor beta chains below, sequenced in a study of tumor-infiltrating lymphocytes in localized non-small cell lung cancer. Some clones are missing from TCRdb's copy, which holds only in-frame ones; the method was immunoSEQ multiplex PCR. The sample includes 12,000 to 15,000 clones, around 65% seen only once; the top ten take around 20%. Sequences were obtained from uninvolved lung tissue not adjacent to the tumor. The receptors shown here come from a human donor with non-small cell lung cancer.

The chain uses TRBV11-2 and TRBJ2-4, with D unresolved. The CDR3 length is 15 residues. The ends were cut back, 3 bases at V and 0 bases at J, with 9 bases in the middle. Germline V gives CDR1 SGHAT, CDR2 FQNNGV. CDR3: CASSFTNLAKNIQYF. The CDR3 DNA reads as TGTGCCAGCAGCTTTACCAACTTAGCCAAAAACATTCAGTACTTC.

The chain combines TRBV20-1 with TRBJ1-1; no definite D call. With 6 bases removed from V and 10 bases from J, the gap between germline ends came to 15 bases. This CDR3 is built from 11 residues. In germline, CDR1 is DFQATT, CDR2 SNEGSKA (reference sequence). CDR3 amino acids: CSAPGSRRAFF. As DNA, the CDR3 is TGCAGTGCCCCGGGATCTCGTCGAGCTTTCTTT.

The chain couples TRBV28 to TRBJ2-7; possibly TRBD1 for D (5 bases). Germline values: CDR1 MDHEN, CDR2 SYDVKM. The CDR3 spans 12 residues. V gave up 8 bases and J gave up 9 bases, with 17 bases separating them. The CDR3 here is CASSTVRAGQYF. In DNA, the CDR3 is TGTGCCAGCTCGACAGTTCGCGCTGGGCAGTACTTC.

The V gene is TRBV2, the J gene TRBJ1-6; D gene uncertain. Between the trimmed V and J ends, which lost 6 bases and 9 bases, there was a span of 12 bases. The CDR3 loop spans 13 amino acids. The germline V gene encodes CDR1 SNHLY and CDR2 FYNNEI. Here the CDR3 DNA reads TGTGCCAGCAGGGAAACCCAAATTTCACCCCTCCACTTT. It encodes CASRETQISPLHF.

By share of the sample, this clone is medium-sized. The rearrangement joins TRBV5-1 to TRBJ2-1; TRBD1 agrees at 9 bases. The CDR3 sequence is 14 residues long. Looked up from germline, CDR1 is SGHRS and CDR2 is YFSETQ. Trimming took 3 bases from V and 8 from J; bases not matched to a gene: 6. CDR3 DNA: TGCGCCAGCAGCTCGGGACAGGGTAGCGATGAGCAGTTCTTC. Protein: CASSSGQGSDEQFF.

This chain joins TRBV11-3 and TRBJ2-2; 8 bases are shared with TRBD2. J lost 4 bases, V lost 1 base, and 2 bases had no gene match. Germline V gene lookup returns CDR1 SGHNT and CDR2 YENEEA. The CDR3 length is 15 residues. The CDR3: CASSLGGRPTGELFF. For the CDR3, the DNA is TGTGCCAGCAGCTTAGGCGGGAGGCCCACCGGGGAGCTGTTTTTT.

J is TRBJ1-5 and V is TRBV18, with D possibly matching TRBD1 (5 bases). Trimming removed 3 bases from V and 3 bases from J, with 15 bases in between. The CDR3 contains 16 residues. CDR1 and CDR2 (germline): KGHSH, LQKENI. The CDR3, as DNA: TGTGCCAGCTCACCCCAGGTGGGGGGGACCAATCAGCCCCAGCATTTT. Encoded protein: CASSPQVGGTNQPQHF.

This chain connects TRBV18 to TRBJ2-7; 7 nucleotides match TRBD1. The V gene's germline CDR1 is KGHSH and CDR2 LQKENI. Unmatched junction bases numbered 5, after V lost 4 bases and J lost 2 bases. This CDR3 has 14 residues. This CDR3 reads CASSQRDSAYEQYF. The CDR3 region has the DNA TGTGCCAGCTCACAAAGGGACAGTGCCTACGAGCAGTACTTC. Variable domain in full (rest from reference TRBV18 and TRBJ2-7): NAGVMQNPRHLVRRRGQEARLRCSPMKGHSHVYWYRQLPEEGLKFMVYLQKENIIDESGMPKERFSAEFPKEGPSILRIQQVVRGDSAAYFCASSQRDSAYEQYFGPGTRLTVT.

J is TRBJ2-7 and V is TRBV7-9; 7 nucleotides agree with TRBD1. V shed 5 bases, J shed 6 bases, and the junction held 4 bases outside the gene matches. CDR1 and CDR2 from the germline V gene are SEHNR and FQNEAQ (reference sequence). The CDR3 spans 12 residues. CDR3 residues: CASSPQGVEQYF. The CDR3 DNA reads TGTGCCAGCAGCCCCCAGGGGGTCGAGCAGTACTTC.

The chain has TRBV30 and TRBJ1-5; D not resolved. The V and J ends lost 0 bases and 7 bases respectively, with 13 bases between them. This CDR3 spans 14 amino acids. The germline gives CDR1 GTSNPN, CDR2 SVGIG (reference sequence). CDR3 in amino acids: CAWSVRTYSQPQHF. In nucleotides, the CDR3 is TGTGCCTGGAGTGTACGGACGTATTCCCAGCCCCAGCATTTT.

The rearrangement links TRBV6-5 to TRBJ1-2, with TRBD1 matching over 8 bases. The CDR3 has 13 residues. The V gene end was trimmed by 4 bases and the J gene end by 4 bases; junction bases not matched to a gene: 2. The germline V gene has CDR1 MNHEY and CDR2 SVGAGI. CDR3 in amino acids: CASSWTGTYGYTF. CDR3 coding DNA: TGTGCCAGCAGTTGGACAGGGACCTATGGCTACACCTTC.

This clone has just a few counts. This chain connects TRBV6-5 to TRBJ2-7, with 7 bases aligning to TRBD2. The CDR3 covers 12 residues. Losses at the gene ends were 6 bases for V and 6 bases for J; bases not matched to a gene: 5. CDR1 and CDR2 (germline): MNHEY, SVGAGI. This CDR3 reads CASRTGGSEQYF. The CDR3 DNA reads as TGTGCCAGCAGGACGGGGGGAAGCGAGCAGTACTTC.

This sequence joins TRBV19 and TRBJ2-5; D unclear. The CDR3 consists of 14 residues. Germline V gene data show CDR1 as LNHDA and CDR2 as SQIVND (reference sequence). V was shortened by 1 base and J by 7 bases, with 13 bases between the two germline ends. The CDR3 coding sequence is TGTGCCAGTAGTATAGGAGCCAATCGCGGGACCCAGTACTTC. Translation: CASSIGANRGTQYF.

This clone has just a few counts. This chain uses TRBV30 with TRBJ1-1, with D hard to call. In germline, CDR1 is GTSNPN, CDR2 SVGIG (reference sequence). Between the trimmed V and J ends, which lost 2 bases and 5 bases, there was a span of 6 bases. The CDR3 consists of 11 residues. This CDR3 is CAWSLSTEAFF. CDR3 bases: TGTGCCTGGAGTCTAAGTACTGAAGCTTTCTTT.

This clone was recorded once. V usage is TRBV7-9 and J usage is TRBJ1-1; weak D call: TRBD1 (5 bases). The CDR3 contains 14 residues. Germline V gene sequence: CDR1 SEHNR, CDR2 FQNEAQ (reference sequence). V gave up 1 base and J gave up 0 bases, with 6 bases separating them. The CDR3 loop reads CASSLEQVNTEAFF. In nucleotides, the CDR3 is TGTGCCAGCAGCTTAGAACAGGTGAACACTGAAGCTTTCTTT.

This clone has more than one count but fewer than ten. The V gene is TRBV5-1, the J gene TRBJ2-3; the D gene is possibly TRBD2 (6 bases). Trimming removed 1 base from V and 5 bases from J, with 14 bases in between. This CDR3 region has 15 residues. The germline V gene has CDR1 SGHRS and CDR2 YFSETQ. Here the CDR3 reads CASSLRGGTGDTQYF. CDR3 coding DNA: TGCGCCAGCAGCTTGCGGGGCGGGACCGGAGATACGCAGTATTTT.

The gene calls are TRBV11-1 and TRBJ1-6; D not resolved. The CDR3 runs 16 residues. CDR1 and CDR2 (germline): SGHAT, FQDESV (reference sequence). V lost 2 bases, J lost 7 bases, and 15 bases lay in between. As DNA, the CDR3 is TGTGCCAGCAGCTTATATGGTTCGGCAGTGAATTCACCCCTCCACTTT. Protein sequence: CASSLYGSAVNSPLHF.

V gene TRBV28 combines with J gene TRBJ1-1, with TRBD1 matching 7 bases. The CDR3 loop spans 12 amino acids. V lost 6 bases and J lost 11; bases outside the gene matches: 9. The germline CDR1 and CDR2 sequences are MDHEN and SYDVKM. The CDR3 DNA follows: TGTGCCAGCAGGATAAGGGGGCTCATGGCTTTCTTT. It translates to CASRIRGLMAFF.

This chain links TRBV19 with TRBJ1-4, with 10 bases that match TRBD1. CDR3 length: 15 residues. Germline CDR1 and CDR2: LNHDA and SQIVND (reference sequence). The V and J ends lost 5 bases and 8 bases, in that order; junction bases with no gene match: 8. CDR3 in DNA: TGTGCCAGTAGTGCCCTGACAGGGGGCGAAGAAAAACTGTTTTTT. It specifies CASSALTGGEEKLFF.

This clone was detected only a few times. J is TRBJ2-7 and V is TRBV19, with D perhaps matching TRBD2 (6 bases). V lost 5 bases to trimming and J lost 5 bases, with 22 bases between them. The CDR3 consists of 16 residues. Germline CDR1 and CDR2: LNHDA and SQIVND (reference sequence). The CDR3 is CASSLRRRGGLDEQYF. The CDR3 nucleotides are TGTGCCAGTAGTCTCCGAAGGAGGGGCGGCCTAGACGAGCAGTACTTC.

The chain links TRBV6-1 to TRBJ1-2; D is uncertain. In germline, CDR1 is MNHNS, CDR2 SASEGT. The V end was cut by 6 bases, the J end by 8 bases, with 13 bases between. This CDR3 spans 12 amino acids. The CDR3 nucleotides read TGTGCCAGCAGCCCCGGTCCCGGCGGCTACACCTTC. Its translation is CASSPGPGGYTF.